The sequence of this T cell receptor (beta chain) was determined in a study of T cell repertoires in ileal Crohn's disease. For the study at large: Postoperative therapy was given to about half: 10 to 12 thiopurines, some 18 anti-TNF agents. Study-wide findings and caveats: High-frequency clones were more common in sorted CD8 than CD4 cells.

Measured with immunoSEQ multiplex PCR; TCRdb has only the in-frame clones, and not every one. The sample comprises about 8,200 clones, 60% to 85% of which are singletons, and 8% to 9.5% rests with the top ten. CDR3 length equals 15 residues. Germline trimming cut 2 bases from V and 10 bases from J; bases unmatched to any gene: 5. Per germline, CDR1 SGHDT and CDR2 YYEEEE. To note about this clone: Antigen unknown.

This receptor was taken from an adult with Crohn's disease. The chain couples TRBV5-6 to TRBJ1-6; 11 positions agree with TRBD1. The sample taken for sequencing was ileal tissue. The CDR3 DNA follows: TGTGCCAGCAGCTTAGGACAGGGGGCGGGATCACCCCTCCACTTT. Its translation is CASSLGQGAGSPLHF. The full variable domain, rest sourced from reference TRBV5-6 and TRBJ1-6, is DAGVTQSPTHLIKTRGQQVTLRCSPKSGHDTVSWYQQALGQGPQFIFQYYEEEERQRGNFPDRFSGHQFPNYSSELNVNALLLGDSALYLCASSLGQGAGSPLHFGNGTRLTVT.